The 14 T cell receptor beta chains below all came from one sample that was sequenced in a study of blood T cells in healthy people across ages (dated by TCRdb to about 2015). Libraries were made using 5' RACE. Instrument used: Illumina HiSeq 2500. A second roughly 7 to 11 cycle PCR used a sample-barcoded 5' primer and a J-beta primer mix. TCRdb redid the processing of the public reads, applying fastp at Q25 and MiXCR, and retained in-frame beta chains. Rows with one shared CDR3 protein collapse into an entry with the most common genes and DNA. This sample has around 520,000 distinct CDR3 sequences in its table, and around 27% of those were observed once. The ten largest clones take up approximately 3.3% of the sample. This sample also appeared in a second study, on T cells of mothers and their children.

Sample: blood. Receptors originate from a boy aged 2 to 10 in good health.

This clonotype was seen a handful of times. The chain uses TRBV12-3 or TRBV12-4 and TRBJ2-7, with D unresolved. CDR3 length: 14 residues. The V end was cut by 1 base, the J end by 3 bases, with 10 bases between. CDR3 nucleotide sequence: TGTGCCAGCAGTTTAGGGCAGATCAGCTACGAGCAGTACTTC. This sequence encodes CASSLGQISYEQYF.

This clonotype has just a few counts. For the CDR3, the DNA is TGTGCTAGTGGTTCCGACAGCCTCAGGTACAATGAGCAGTTCTTC. Amino acid sequence: CASGSDSLRYNEQFF. V is TRBV12-5 and J is TRBJ2-1; the D gene is possibly TRBD1 (5 bases). The CDR3 contains 15 residues. The germline V gene has CDR1 LGHNT and CDR2 FRNRAP. Trimming removed 4 bases from V and 4 bases from J, with 14 bases in between.

This clonotype has just a few counts. The CDR3 reads CASSSPLLGQRGETQYF. Here the CDR3 DNA reads TGTGCCAGCAGCTCCCCCCTACTGGGACAGAGAGGAGAGACCCAGTACTTC. J is TRBJ2-5 and V is TRBV7-2; 7 bases fit TRBD1. CDR1 and CDR2 from the germline V gene are SGHTA and FQGNSA. After removal of 4 bases from V and 4 bases from J, the junction contained 15 bases not matched to a gene. The length of the CDR3 is 17 residues.

This rearrangement joins TRBV27 to TRBJ2-7; 12 nucleotides match TRBD2. The germline V gene encodes CDR1 MNHEY and CDR2 SMNVEV (reference sequence). V lost 1 base to trimming and J lost 5 bases; unmatched junction nucleotides: 6. This CDR3 is 16 amino acids long. The CDR3 loop reads CASSLFGLAGPHEQYF. The DNA of the CDR3 is TGTGCCAGCAGTTTATTCGGACTAGCGGGACCCCACGAGCAGTACTTC.

V gene TRBV6-4 combines with J gene TRBJ2-3; 10 nucleotides agree with TRBD2. The V gene's germline CDR1 is MRHNA and CDR2 SNTAGT. V lost 3 bases, J lost 6 bases, and 6 bases stayed unmatched. CDR3 length: 15 residues. The CDR3 protein is CASSEERGGRDTQYF. DNA of the CDR3: TGTGCCAGCAGTGAAGAGCGGGGGGGCCGTGATACGCAGTATTTT.

As concerns this clonotype: The CDR3 does not end in the conserved phenylalanine or tryptophan, so this is likely a read error. This sequence joins TRBV20-1 and TRBJ2-7; the match to TRBD1 covers 12 bases. The junction had 7 bases not matched to a gene; V was cut back by 0 bases and J by 4 bases. The CDR3 length is 16 residues. CDR1 DFQATT and CDR2 SNEGSKA come from the germline V gene (reference sequence). The CDR3 sequence is CSARDRGTGGRYEQYL. In DNA, the CDR3 is TGCAGTGCTAGAGATCGAGGGACAGGGGGCAGGTACGAGCAGTACCTC.

The genes are TRBV7-9 and TRBJ2-1, with 10 positions matching TRBD2. Germline V CDR1 and CDR2: SEHNR, FQNEAQ (reference sequence). The V gene end was trimmed by 5 bases and the J gene end by 7 bases; junction bases not matched to a gene: 14. The CDR3 loop spans 17 amino acids. For the CDR3, the DNA is TGTGCCAGCAGCGAAAGGGCTAGCGGGAGAGGTATAAATGAGCAGTTCTTC. Translating it yields CASSERASGRGINEQFF. The full variable domain, its missing parts supplied by reference TRBV7-9 and TRBJ2-1, is DTGVSQNPRHKITKRGQNVTFRCDPISEHNRLYWYRQTLGQGPEFLTYFQNEAQLEKSRLLSDRFSAERPKGSFSTLEIQRTEQGDSAMYLCASSERASGRGINEQFFGPGTRLTVL.

In its sample, this clonotype was seen a few times. The chain has TRBV5-1 and TRBJ2-5; D is undetermined. This CDR3 is 16 amino acids long. Trimming removed 8 bases at V and 1 base at J, with 21 bases between. Germline-derived CDR1 and CDR2 are SGHRS and YFSETQ. CDR3 loop: CARTYFRRWGQETQYF. In DNA, the CDR3 is TGCGCCAGGACTTATTTCAGGAGATGGGGCCAAGAGACCCAGTACTTC.

This clonotype was picked up a small number of times. The gene calls are TRBV6-6 and TRBJ1-1; D is ambiguous. This CDR3 spans 13 amino acids. CDR1 is MNHNY, CDR2 SVGAGI, per germline (reference sequence). Trimming removed 0 bases from V and 6 bases from J, with 8 bases in between. CDR3 residues: CASSYSSWPEAFF. DNA for the CDR3: TGTGCCAGCAGTTACTCGTCTTGGCCTGAAGCTTTCTTT.

V gene TRBV18 combines with J gene TRBJ2-5; no clear D gene. Germline lookup yields CDR1 KGHSH and CDR2 LQKENI. Trimming stripped 2 bases from V and 6 bases from J, with 16 bases between. This CDR3 spans 15 amino acids. The CDR3 DNA reads as TGTGCCAGCTCACCAGGATCACTTGGACCGAAGACCCAGTACTTC. Its translation: CASSPGSLGPKTQYF.

This clonotype has more than one count but fewer than ten. The rearrangement links TRBV19 to TRBJ2-1, with TRBD2 identical over 10 bases. CDR1 and CDR2 from the germline V gene are LNHDA and SQIVND (reference sequence). The CDR3 sequence is 20 residues long. V lost 3 bases and J lost 5; bases outside the gene matches: 19. DNA for the CDR3: TGTGCCAGTAGTATTTCCCCCCCAGTCGGTAGCGGGGGGCCCAACAATGAGCAGTTCTTC. Translation: CASSISPPVGSGGPNNEQFF.

This clonotype was seen a handful of times. The rearrangement joins TRBV12-3 or TRBV12-4 to TRBJ1-5; 12 nucleotides line up with TRBD1. The CDR3 consists of 15 residues. J gave up 7 bases and V 4 bases, and 5 bases lay outside the gene matches. CDR3 bases: TGTGCCAGCAGTTCTGGGACAGGGGGCTTCCAGCCCCAGCATTTT. Encoded protein: CASSSGTGGFQPQHF.

J is TRBJ1-2 and V is TRBV12-3 or TRBV12-4; D gene ambiguous. V lost 3 bases to trimming and J lost 6 bases, with 14 bases between them. The CDR3 totals 14 residues. CDR3 nucleotide sequence: TGTGCCAGCAGTTTCCCCACCTCCCCGCATGGCTACACCTTC. As protein: CASSFPTSPHGYTF.

This clonotype occurred a few times. Here the CDR3 reads CASSLAGLGEQFF. Here the CDR3 DNA reads TGTGCCAGCAGTTTAGCGGGTCTGGGTGAGCAGTTCTTC. The V call is TRBV6-6, the J call TRBJ2-5, with 7 bases aligning to TRBD2. The J call may be incorrect, as the DNA end agrees better with TRBJ2-1. The CDR3 covers 13 residues. Germline loops: CDR1 MNHNY, CDR2 SVGAGI (reference sequence).